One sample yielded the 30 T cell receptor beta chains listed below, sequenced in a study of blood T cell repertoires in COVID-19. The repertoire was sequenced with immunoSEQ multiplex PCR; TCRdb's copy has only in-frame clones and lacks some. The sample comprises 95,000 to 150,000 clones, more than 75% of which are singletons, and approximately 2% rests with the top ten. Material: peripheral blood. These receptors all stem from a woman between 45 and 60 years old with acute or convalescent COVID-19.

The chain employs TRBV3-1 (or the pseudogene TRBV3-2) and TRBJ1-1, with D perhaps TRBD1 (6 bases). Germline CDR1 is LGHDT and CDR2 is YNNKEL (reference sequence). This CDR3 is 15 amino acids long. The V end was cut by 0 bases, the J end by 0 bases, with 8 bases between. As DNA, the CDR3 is TGTGCCAGCAGCCAAGATTCAGGGGTGAACACTGAAGCTTTCTTT. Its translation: CASSQDSGVNTEAFF.

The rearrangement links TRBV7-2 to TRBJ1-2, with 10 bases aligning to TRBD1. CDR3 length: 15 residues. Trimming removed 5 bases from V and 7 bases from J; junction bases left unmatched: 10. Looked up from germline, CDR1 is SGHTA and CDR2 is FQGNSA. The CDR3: CASSVSRTGGIGYTF. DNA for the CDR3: TGTGCCAGCAGCGTGTCCCGGACAGGGGGTATTGGCTACACCTTC. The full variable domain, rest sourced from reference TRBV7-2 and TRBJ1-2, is GAGVSQSPSNKVTEKGKDVELRCDPISGHTALYWYRQSLGQGLEFLIYFQGNSAPDKSGLPSDRFSAERTGGSVSTLTIQRTQQEDSAVYLCASSVSRTGGIGYTFGSGTRLTVV.

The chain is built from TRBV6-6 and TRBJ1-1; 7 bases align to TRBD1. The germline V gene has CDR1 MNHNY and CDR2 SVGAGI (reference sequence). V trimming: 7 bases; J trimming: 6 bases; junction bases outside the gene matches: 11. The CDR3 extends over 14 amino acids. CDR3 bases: TGTGCCAGCACCGATTCACAGGGGATCGCTGAAGCTTTCTTT. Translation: CASTDSQGIAEAFF.

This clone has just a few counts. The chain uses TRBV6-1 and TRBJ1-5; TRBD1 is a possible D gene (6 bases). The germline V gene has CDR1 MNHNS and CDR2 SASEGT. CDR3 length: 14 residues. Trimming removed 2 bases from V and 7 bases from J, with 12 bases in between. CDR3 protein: CASSESDRYQPQHF. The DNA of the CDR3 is TGTGCCAGCAGTGAATCTGACAGGTACCAGCCCCAGCATTTT.

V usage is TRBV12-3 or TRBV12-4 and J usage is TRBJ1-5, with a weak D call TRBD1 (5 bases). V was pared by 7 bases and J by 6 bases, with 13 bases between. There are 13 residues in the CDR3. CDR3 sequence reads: CASTPSQGQPQHF. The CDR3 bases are TGTGCCAGCACCCCTTCTCAGGGTCAGCCCCAGCATTTT.

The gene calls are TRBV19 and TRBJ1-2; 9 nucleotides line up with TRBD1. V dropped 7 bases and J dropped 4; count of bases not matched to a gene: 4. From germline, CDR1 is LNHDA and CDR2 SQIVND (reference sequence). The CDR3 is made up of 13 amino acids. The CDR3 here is CASIKDRGYGYTF. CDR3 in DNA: TGTGCCAGTATAAAGGACAGGGGCTATGGCTACACCTTC.

CDR3 bases: TGTGCCAGCAGAGAAACAGCTGTCACTGAAGCTTTCTTT. Amino acids: CASRETAVTEAFF. The V call is TRBV7-2, the J call TRBJ1-1; D unclear. Per germline, CDR1 SGHTA and CDR2 FQGNSA. The CDR3 covers 13 residues. Deletions cut 6 bases from V and 4 bases from J, with 12 bases between.

CDR3 sequence reads: CASSKPGQGVDGYTF. Written as DNA, the CDR3 is TGTGCCAGCAGTAAACCGGGACAGGGGGTAGATGGCTACACCTTC. The chain couples TRBV6-2 or TRBV6-3 to TRBJ1-2; 11 nucleotides align to TRBD1. Germline loops: CDR1 MNHEY, CDR2 SVGEGT. J gave up 6 bases and V 5 bases, and 8 bases lay outside the gene matches. The CDR3 runs to 15 residues.

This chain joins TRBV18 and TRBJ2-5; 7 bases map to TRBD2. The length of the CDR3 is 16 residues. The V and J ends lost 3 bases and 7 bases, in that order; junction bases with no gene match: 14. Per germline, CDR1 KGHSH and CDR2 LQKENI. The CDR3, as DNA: TGTGCCAGCTCACCGGTGGTATTGGCGGGGGTAACGACCCAGTACTTC. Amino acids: CASSPVVLAGVTTQYF.

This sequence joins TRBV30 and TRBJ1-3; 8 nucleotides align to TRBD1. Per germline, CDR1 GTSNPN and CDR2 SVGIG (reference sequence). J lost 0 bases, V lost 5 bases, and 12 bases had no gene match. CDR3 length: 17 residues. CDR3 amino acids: CAWSPRAGGRSGNTIYF. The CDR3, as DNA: TGTGCCTGGTCCCCACGGGCAGGGGGCCGCTCTGGAAACACCATATATTTT.

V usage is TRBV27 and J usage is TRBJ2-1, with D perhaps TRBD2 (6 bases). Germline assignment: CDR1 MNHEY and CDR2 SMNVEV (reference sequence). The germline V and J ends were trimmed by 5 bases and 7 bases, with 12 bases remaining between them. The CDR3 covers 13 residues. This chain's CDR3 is CASSLLGTNEQFF. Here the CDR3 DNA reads TGTGCCAGCAGTCTCCTGGGGACTAATGAGCAGTTCTTC.

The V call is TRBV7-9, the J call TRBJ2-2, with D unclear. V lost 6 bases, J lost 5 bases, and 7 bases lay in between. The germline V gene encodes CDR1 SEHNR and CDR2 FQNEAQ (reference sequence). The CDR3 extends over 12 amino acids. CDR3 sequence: CASRPTTGELFF. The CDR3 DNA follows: TGTGCCAGCAGACCAACAACCGGGGAGCTGTTTTTT. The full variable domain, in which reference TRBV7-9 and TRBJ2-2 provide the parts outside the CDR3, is DTGVSQNPRHKITKRGQNVTFRCDPISEHNRLYWYRQTLGQGPEFLTYFQNEAQLEKSRLLSDRFSAERPKGSFSTLEIQRTEQGDSAMYLCASRPTTGELFFGEGSRLTVL.

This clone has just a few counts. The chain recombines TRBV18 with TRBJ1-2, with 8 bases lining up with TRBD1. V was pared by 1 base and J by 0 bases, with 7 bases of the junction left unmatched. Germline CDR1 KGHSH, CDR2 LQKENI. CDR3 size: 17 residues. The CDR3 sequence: CASSPRQEDRANYGYTF. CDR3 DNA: TGTGCCAGCTCACCACGGCAGGAGGACAGGGCTAACTATGGCTACACCTTC.

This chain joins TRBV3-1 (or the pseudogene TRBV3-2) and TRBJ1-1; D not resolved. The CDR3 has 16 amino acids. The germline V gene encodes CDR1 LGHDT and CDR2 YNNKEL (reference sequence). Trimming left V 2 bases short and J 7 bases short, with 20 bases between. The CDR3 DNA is TGTGCCAGCAGCCAAAGGTCGGGAGGTGCCTCTGTTGAAGCTTTCTTT. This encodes CASSQRSGGASVEAFF.

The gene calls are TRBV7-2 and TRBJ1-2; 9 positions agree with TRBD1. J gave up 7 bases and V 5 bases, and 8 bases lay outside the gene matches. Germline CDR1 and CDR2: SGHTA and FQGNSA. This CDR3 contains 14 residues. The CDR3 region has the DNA TGTGCCAGCAGCCGGGACAGGGAACGTCTTGGCTACACCTTC. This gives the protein CASSRDRERLGYTF.

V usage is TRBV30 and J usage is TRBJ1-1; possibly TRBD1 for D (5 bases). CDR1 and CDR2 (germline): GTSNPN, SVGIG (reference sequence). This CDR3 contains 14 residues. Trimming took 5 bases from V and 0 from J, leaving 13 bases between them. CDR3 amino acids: CAWQGMKMNTEAFF. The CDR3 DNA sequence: TGTGCCTGGCAGGGTATGAAAATGAACACTGAAGCTTTCTTT.

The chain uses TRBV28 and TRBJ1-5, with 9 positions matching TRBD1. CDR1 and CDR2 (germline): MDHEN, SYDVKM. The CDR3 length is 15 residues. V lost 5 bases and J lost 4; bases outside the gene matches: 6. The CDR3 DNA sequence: TGTGCCAGCAGTCCACCGGGACAGGGTAATCAGCCCCAGCATTTT. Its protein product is CASSPPGQGNQPQHF.

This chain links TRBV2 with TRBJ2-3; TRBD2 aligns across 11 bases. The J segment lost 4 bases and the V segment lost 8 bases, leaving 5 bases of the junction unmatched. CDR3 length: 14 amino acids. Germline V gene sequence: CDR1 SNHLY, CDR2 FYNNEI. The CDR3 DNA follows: TGTGCCAGCCAACTAGCGGGAGCCGCAGATACGCAGTATTTT. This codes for CASQLAGAADTQYF.

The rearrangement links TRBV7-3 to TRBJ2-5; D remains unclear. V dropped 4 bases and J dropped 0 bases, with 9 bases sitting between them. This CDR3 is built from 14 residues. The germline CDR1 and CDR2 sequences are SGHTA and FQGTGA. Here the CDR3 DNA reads TGTGCCAGCAGCTCCTCGGGTAACCAAGAGACCCAGTACTTC. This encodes CASSSSGNQETQYF.

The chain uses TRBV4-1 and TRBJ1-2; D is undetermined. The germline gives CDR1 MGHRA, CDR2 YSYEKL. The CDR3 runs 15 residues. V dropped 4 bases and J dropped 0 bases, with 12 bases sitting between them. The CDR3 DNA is TGCGCCAGCAGCCCCCCGCTCCCAGCTAACTATGGCTACACCTTC. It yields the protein CASSPPLPANYGYTF.

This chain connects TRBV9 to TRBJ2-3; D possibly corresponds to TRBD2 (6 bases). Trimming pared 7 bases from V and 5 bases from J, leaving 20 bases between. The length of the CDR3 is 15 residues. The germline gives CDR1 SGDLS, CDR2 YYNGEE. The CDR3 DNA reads TGTGCCAGCGCCCCAAGGGGAGGCCCGGTAGATACGCAGTATTTT. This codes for CASAPRGGPVDTQYF.

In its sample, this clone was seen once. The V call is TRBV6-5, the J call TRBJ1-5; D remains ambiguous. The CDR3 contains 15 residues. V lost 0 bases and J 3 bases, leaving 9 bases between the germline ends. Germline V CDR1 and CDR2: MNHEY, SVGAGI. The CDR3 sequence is CASSYSGGNNQPQHF. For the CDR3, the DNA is TGTGCCAGCAGTTACTCCGGCGGGAACAATCAGCCCCAGCATTTT.

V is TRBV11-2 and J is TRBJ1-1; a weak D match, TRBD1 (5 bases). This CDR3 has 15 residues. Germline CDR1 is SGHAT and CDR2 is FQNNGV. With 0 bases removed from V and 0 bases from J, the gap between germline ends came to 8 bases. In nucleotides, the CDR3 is TGTGCCAGCAGCTTAGATGACAGAATGAACACTGAAGCTTTCTTT. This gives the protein CASSLDDRMNTEAFF.

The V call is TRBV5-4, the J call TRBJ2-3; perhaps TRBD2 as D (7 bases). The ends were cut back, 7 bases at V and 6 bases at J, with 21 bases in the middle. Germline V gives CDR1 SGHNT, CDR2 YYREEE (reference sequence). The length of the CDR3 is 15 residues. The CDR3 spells CASAGKGGLADTQYF. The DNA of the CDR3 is TGTGCCAGCGCGGGAAAGGGGGGGCTTGCGGATACGCAGTATTTT.

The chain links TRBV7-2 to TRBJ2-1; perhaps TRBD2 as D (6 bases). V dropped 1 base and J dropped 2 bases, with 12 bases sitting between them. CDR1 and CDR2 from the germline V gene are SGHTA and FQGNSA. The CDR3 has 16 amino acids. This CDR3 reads CASSLVFGLTYNEQFF. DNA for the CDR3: TGTGCCAGCAGCTTAGTGTTCGGACTAACCTACAATGAGCAGTTCTTC. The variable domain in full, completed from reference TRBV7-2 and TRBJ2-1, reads GAGVSQSPSNKVTEKGKDVELRCDPISGHTALYWYRQSLGQGLEFLIYFQGNSAPDKSGLPSDRFSAERTGGSVSTLTIQRTQQEDSAVYLCASSLVFGLTYNEQFFGPGTRLTVL.

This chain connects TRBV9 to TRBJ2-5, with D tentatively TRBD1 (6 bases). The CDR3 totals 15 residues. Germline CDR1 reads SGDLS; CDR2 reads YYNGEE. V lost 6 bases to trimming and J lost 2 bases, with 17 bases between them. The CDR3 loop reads CASNPSGQPQETQYF. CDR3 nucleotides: TGTGCCAGCAACCCTTCTGGACAGCCACAAGAGACCCAGTACTTC.

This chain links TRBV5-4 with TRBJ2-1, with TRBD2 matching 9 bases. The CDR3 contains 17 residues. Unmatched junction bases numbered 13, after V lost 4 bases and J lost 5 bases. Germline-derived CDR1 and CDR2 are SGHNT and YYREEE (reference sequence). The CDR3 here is CASSARLAGDLNNEQFF. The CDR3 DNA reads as TGTGCCAGCAGCGCTCGTTTAGCGGGGGACCTTAACAATGAGCAGTTCTTC.

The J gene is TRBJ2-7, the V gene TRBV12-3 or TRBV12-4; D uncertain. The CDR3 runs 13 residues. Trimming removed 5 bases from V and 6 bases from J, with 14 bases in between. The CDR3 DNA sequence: TGTGCCAGCAGTGTTTCCGTCCAACTCGAGCAGTACTTC. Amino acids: CASSVSVQLEQYF.

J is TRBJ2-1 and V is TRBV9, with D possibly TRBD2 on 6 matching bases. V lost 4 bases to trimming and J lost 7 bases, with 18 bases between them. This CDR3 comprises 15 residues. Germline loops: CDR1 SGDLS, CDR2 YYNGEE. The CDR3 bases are TGTGCCAGCAGCTCCCGGGACTCGGAGGGGAATGAGCAGTTCTTC. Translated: CASSSRDSEGNEQFF. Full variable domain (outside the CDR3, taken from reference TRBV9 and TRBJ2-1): DSGVTQTPKHLITATGQRVTLRCSPRSGDLSVYWYQQSLDQGLQFLIQYYNGEERAKGNILERFSAQQFPDLHSELNLSSLELGDSALYFCASSSRDSEGNEQFFGPGTRLTVL.

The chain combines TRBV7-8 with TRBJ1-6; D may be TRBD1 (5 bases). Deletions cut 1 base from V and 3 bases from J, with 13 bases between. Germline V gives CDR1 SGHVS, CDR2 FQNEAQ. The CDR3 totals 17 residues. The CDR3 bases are TGTGCCAGCAGCTTAGGGGGGGTTTCAAGCTATAATTCACCCCTCCACTTT. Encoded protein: CASSLGGVSSYNSPLHF.